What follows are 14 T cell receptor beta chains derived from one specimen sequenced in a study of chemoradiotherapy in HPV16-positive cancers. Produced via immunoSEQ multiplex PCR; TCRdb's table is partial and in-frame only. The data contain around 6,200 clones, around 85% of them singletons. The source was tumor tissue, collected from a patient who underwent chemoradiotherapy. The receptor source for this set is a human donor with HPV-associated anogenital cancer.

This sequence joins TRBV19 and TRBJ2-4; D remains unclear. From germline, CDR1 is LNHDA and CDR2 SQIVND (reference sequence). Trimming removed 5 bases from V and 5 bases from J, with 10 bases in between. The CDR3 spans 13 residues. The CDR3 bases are TGTGCCAGTAGTCTCGTGGGTGAAAACATTCAGTACTTC. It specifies CASSLVGENIQYF. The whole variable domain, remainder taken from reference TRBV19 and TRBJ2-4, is DGGITQSPKYLFRKEGQNVTLSCEQNLNHDAMYWYRQDPGQGLRLIYYSQIVNDFQKGDIAEGYSVSREKKESFPLTVTSAQKNPTAFYLCASSLVGENIQYFGAGTRLSVL.

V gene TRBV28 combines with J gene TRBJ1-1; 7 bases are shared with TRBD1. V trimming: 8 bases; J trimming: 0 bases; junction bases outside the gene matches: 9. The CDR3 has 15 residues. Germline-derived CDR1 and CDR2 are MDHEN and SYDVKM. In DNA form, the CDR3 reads TGTGCCAGCCGATCAGGGGGAGTCATGAACACTGAAGCTTTCTTT. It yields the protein CASRSGGVMNTEAFF. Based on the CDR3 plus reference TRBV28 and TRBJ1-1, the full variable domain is DVKVTQSSRYLVKRTGEKVFLECVQDMDHENMFWYRQDPGLGLRLIYFSYDVKMKEKGDIPEGYSVSREKKERFSLILESASTNQTSMYLCASRSGGVMNTEAFFGQGTRLTVV.

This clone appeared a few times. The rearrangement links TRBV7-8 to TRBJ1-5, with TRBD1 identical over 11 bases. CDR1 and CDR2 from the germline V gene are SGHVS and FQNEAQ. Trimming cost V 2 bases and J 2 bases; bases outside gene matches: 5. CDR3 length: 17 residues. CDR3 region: CASSLSRTGGGNQPQHF. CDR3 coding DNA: TGTGCCAGCAGCTTAAGCCGGACAGGGGGCGGCAATCAGCCCCAGCATTTT.

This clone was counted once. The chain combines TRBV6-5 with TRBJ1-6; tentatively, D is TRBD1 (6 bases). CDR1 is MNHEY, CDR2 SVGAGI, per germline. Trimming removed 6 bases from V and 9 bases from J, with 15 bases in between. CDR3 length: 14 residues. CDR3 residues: CASSYNRVGSPLHF. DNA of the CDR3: TGTGCCAGCAGCTACAACAGGGTTGGTTCACCCCTCCACTTT.

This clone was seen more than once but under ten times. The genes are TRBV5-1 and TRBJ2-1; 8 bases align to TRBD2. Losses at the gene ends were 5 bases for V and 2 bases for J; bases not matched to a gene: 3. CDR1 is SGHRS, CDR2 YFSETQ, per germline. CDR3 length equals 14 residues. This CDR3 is CASRLAETYNEQFF. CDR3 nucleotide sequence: TGCGCCAGCAGACTAGCGGAGACCTACAATGAGCAGTTCTTC.

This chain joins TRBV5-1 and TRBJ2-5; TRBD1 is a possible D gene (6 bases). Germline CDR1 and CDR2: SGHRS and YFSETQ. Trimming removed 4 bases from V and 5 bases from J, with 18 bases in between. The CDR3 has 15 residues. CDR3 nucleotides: TGCGCCAGCAGCCCCCCTTCGGCAGGGGATGAGACCCAGTACTTC. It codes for CASSPPSAGDETQYF.

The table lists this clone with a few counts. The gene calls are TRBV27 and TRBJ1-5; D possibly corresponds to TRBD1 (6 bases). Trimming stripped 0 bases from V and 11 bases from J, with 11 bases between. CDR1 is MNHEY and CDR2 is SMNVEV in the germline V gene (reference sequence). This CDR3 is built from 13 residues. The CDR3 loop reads CASSLSKGGTQHF. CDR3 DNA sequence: TGTGCCAGCAGTTTATCGAAGGGGGGCACCCAGCATTTT.

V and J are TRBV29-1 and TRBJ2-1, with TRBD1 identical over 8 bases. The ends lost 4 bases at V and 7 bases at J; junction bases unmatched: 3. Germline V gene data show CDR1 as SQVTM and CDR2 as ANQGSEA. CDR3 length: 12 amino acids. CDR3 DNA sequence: TGCAGCGTTGGACAGGGGTGGAATGAGCAGTTCTTC. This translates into CSVGQGWNEQFF.

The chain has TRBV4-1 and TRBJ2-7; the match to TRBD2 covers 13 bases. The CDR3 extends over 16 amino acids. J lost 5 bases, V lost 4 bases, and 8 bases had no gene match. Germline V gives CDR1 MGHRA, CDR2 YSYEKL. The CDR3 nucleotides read TGCGCCAGCAGCCGGCGGACTAGCGGGGGATTCAACGAGCAGTACTTC. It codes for CASSRRTSGGFNEQYF.

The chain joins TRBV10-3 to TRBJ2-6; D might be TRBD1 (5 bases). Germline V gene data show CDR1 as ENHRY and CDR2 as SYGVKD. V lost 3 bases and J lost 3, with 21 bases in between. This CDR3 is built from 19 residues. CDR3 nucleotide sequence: TGTGCCATCAGTGAAACTGTTGGTAGGGGATGGGGTGGGGCCAACGTCCTGACTTTC. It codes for CAISETVGRGWGGANVLTF.

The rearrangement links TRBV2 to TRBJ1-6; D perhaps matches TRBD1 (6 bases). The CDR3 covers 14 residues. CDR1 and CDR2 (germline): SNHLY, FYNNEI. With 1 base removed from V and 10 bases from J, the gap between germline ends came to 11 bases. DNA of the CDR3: TGTGCCAGCAGTGAAGAGGGGGTGGGATCACCCCTCCACTTT. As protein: CASSEEGVGSPLHF.

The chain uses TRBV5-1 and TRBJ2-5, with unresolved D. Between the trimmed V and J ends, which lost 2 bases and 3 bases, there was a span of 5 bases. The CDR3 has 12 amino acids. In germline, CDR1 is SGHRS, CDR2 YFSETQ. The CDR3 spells CASSFPEETQYF. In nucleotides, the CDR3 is TGCGCCAGCAGCTTCCCCGAAGAGACCCAGTACTTC.

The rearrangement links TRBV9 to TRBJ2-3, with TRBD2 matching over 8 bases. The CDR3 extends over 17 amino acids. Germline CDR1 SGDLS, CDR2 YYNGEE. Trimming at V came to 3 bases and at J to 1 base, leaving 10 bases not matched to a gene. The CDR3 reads CASSASFSAGGTDTQYF. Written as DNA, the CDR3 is TGTGCCAGCAGCGCATCTTTCTCAGCGGGAGGCACAGATACGCAGTATTTT.

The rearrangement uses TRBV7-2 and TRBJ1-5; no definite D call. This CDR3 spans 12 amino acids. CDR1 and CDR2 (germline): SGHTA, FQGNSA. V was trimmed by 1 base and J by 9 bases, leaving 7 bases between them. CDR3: CASSLEGGPQHF. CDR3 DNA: TGTGCCAGCAGCTTAGAGGGTGGGCCCCAGCATTTT.